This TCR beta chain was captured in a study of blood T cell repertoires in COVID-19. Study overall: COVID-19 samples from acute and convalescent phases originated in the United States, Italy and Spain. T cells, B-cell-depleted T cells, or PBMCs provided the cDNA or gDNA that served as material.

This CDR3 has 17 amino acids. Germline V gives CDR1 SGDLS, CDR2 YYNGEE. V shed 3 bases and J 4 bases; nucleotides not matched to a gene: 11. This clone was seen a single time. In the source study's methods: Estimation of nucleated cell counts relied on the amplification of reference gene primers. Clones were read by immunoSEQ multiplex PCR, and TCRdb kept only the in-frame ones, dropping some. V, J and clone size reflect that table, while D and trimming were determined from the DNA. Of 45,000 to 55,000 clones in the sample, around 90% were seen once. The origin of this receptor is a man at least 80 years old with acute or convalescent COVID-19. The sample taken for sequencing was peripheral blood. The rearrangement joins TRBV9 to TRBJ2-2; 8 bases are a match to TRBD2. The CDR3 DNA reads TGTGCCAGCAGCGCCCGACTAGCGATATATAGCACCGGGGAGCTGTTTTTT. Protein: CASSARLAIYSTGELFF.